This T cell receptor (beta chain) was sequenced during a study of shared clonotypes between healthy human individuals. None of the donors, who were healthy HIV-negative adults, had recently had acute infections or vaccinations. Germline V gene lookup returns CDR1 SGHDT and CDR2 YYEEEE. This CDR3 has 17 amino acids. The V segment lost 4 bases and the J segment 7 bases; nucleotides outside the gene matches: 15. PCR replicates from unsorted PBMC used about 310 ng DNA, and this amount was about 33,000 T cell genomes. In the source study's methods: ImmunoSEQ output held junction-only sequences without quality scores, so filtering differed. TCRdb keeps only in-frame clones here, not all; method: immunoSEQ multiplex PCR. V, J and clone size reflect that table, while D and trimming were determined from the DNA. The sample carries around 430,000 clones, 70% to 80% recorded once.

The sequence was collected from a middle-aged woman in good health. Some clones in this sample may be carry-over from other donors' samples. The chain joins TRBV5-6 to TRBJ2-2; 8 nucleotides match TRBD2. Input material: PBMCs. The CDR3 DNA follows: TGTGCCAGCAGCCTCCTGAGAAGCGGGAGTGGGGTCGGGGAGCTGTTTTTT. It translates to CASSLLRSGSGVGELFF.